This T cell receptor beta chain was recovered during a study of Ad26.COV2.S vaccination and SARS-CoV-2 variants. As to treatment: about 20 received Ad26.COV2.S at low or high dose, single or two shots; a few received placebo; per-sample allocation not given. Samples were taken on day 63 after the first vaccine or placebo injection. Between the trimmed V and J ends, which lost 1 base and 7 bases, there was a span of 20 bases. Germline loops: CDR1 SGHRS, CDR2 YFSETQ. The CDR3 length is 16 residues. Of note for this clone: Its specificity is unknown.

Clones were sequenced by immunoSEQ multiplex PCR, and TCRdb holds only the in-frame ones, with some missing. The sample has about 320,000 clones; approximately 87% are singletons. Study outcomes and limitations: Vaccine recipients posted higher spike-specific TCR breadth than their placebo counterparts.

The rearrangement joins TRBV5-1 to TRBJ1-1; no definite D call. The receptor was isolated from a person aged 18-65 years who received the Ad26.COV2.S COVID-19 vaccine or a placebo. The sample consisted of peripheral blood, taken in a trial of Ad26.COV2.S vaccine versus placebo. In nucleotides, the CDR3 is TGCGCCAGCAGCTTGCACGGGCCTCTCGGAGAGGGTGAAGCTTTCTTT. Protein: CASSLHGPLGEGEAFF. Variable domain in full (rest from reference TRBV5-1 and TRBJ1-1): KAGVTQTPRYLIKTRGQQVTLSCSPISGHRSVSWYQQTPGQGLQFLFEYFSETQRNKGNFPGRFSGRQFSNSRSEMNVSTLELGDSALYLCASSLHGPLGEGEAFFGQGTRLTVV.